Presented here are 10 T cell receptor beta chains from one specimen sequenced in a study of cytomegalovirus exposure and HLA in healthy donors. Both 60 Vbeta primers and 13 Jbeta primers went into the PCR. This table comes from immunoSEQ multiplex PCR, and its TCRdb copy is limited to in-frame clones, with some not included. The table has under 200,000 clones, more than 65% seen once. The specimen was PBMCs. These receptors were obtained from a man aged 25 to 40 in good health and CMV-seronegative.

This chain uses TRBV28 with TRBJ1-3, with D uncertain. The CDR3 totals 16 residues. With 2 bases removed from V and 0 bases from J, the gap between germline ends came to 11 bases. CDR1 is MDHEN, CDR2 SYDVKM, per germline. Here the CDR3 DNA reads TGTGCCAGCAGTTTAGGTCCGGAGCTCTCTGGAAACACCATATATTTT. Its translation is CASSLGPELSGNTIYF.

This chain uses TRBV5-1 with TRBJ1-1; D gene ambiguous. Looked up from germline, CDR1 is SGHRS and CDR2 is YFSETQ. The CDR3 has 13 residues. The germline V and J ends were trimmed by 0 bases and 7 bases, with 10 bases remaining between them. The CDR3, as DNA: TGCGCCAGCAGCTTGGAGGCAGACTATGAAGCTTTCTTT. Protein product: CASSLEADYEAFF.

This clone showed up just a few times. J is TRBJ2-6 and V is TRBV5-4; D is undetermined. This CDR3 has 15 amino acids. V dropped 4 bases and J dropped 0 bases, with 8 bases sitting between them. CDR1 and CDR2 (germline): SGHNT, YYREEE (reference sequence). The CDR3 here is CASSRLSSGANVLTF. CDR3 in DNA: TGTGCCAGCAGCAGACTTAGCTCTGGGGCCAACGTCCTGACTTTC.

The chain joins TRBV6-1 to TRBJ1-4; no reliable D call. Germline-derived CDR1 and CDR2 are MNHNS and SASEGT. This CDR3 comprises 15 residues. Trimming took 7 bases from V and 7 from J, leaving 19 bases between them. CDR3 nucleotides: TGTGCCAGCATTTCCCAGGCAGGTAGAAGTGAAAAACTGTTTTTT. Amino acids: CASISQAGRSEKLFF.

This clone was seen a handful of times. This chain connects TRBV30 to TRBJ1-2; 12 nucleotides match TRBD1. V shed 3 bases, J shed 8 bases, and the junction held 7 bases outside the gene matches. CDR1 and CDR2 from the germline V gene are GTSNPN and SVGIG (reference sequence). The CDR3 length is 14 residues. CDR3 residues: CAWRGQGAGGGYTF. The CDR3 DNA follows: TGTGCCTGGAGGGGACAGGGGGCCGGGGGGGGCTACACCTTC.

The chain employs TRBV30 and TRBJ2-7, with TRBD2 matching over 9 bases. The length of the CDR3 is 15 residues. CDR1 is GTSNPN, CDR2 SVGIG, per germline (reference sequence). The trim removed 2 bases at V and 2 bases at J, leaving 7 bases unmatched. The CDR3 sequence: CAWSSLAGTTYEQYF. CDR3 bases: TGTGCCTGGAGTTCCCTAGCGGGGACCACCTACGAGCAGTACTTC.

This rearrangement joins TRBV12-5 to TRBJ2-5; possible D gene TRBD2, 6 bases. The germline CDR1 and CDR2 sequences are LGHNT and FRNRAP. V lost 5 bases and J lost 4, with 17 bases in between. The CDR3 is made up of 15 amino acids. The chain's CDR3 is CASGPPGGLGETQYF. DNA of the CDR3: TGTGCTAGTGGTCCCCCAGGAGGGTTAGGAGAGACCCAGTACTTC.

The CDR3 here is CASSVAGGSGDTQYF. CDR3 DNA sequence: TGTGCCAGTAGTGTAGCGGGAGGATCAGGAGATACGCAGTATTTT. The V gene is TRBV19, the J gene TRBJ2-3; 10 nucleotides match TRBD2. V lost 5 bases, J lost 5 bases, and 7 bases stayed unmatched. Germline loops: CDR1 LNHDA, CDR2 SQIVND (reference sequence). This CDR3 comprises 15 residues.

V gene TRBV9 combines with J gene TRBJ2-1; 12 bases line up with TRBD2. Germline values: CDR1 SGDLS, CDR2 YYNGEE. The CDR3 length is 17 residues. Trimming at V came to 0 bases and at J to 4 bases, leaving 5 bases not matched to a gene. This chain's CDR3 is CASSVGGTSGLYNEQFF. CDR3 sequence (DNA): TGTGCCAGCAGCGTAGGTGGGACTAGCGGGCTTTACAATGAGCAGTTCTTC.

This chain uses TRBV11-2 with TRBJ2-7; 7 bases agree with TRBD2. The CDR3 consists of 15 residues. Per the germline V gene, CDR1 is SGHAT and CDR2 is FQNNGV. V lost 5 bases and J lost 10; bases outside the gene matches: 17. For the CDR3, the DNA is TGTGCCAGCAGCCTGACCGGGACTGGGTCGGGAGGACAGTACTTC. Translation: CASSLTGTGSGGQYF.